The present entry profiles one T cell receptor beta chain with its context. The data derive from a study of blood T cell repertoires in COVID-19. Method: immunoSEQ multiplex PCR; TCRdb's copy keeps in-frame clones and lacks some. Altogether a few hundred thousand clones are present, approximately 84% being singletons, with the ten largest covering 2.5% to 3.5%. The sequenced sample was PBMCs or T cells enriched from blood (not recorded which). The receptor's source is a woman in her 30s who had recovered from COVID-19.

For the CDR3, the DNA is TGTGCCTGGTCGGGACAGGGCTTTAAGGAGGAAAAACTGTTTTTT. Amino acid sequence: CAWSGQGFKEEKLFF. The rearrangement joins TRBV30 to TRBJ1-4; 9 nucleotides align to TRBD1. The CDR3 is made up of 15 amino acids. The trim removed 5 bases at V and 8 bases at J, leaving 12 bases unmatched. In germline, CDR1 is GTSNPN, CDR2 SVGIG (reference sequence).